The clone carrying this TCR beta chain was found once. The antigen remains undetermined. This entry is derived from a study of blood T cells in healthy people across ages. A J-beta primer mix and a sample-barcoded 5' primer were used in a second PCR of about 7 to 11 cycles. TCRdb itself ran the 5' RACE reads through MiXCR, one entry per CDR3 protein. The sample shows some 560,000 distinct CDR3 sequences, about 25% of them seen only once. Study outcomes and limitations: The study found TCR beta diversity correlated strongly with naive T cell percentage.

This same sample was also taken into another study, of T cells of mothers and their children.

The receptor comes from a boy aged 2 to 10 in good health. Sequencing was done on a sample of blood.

CDR3 bases: TGCAGCGCCCTAAGGGGGGACTACAATGAGCAGTTCTTC. Protein product: CSALRGDYNEQFF. The J gene is TRBJ2-1, the V gene TRBV29-1; D is tentatively TRBD1 or TRBD2 (6 bases each). V was trimmed by 7 bases and J by 3 bases, leaving 13 bases between them. CDR3 length: 13 amino acids. Germline V gene lookup returns CDR1 SQVTM and CDR2 ANQGSEA.